The 3 T cell receptor beta chains reported below all come from one sample, sequenced in a study of T cell changes during pregnancy in multiple sclerosis. Using immunoSEQ multiplex PCR, the repertoire was profiled, and TCRdb retains in-frame clones only, with some absent. The table lists 60,000 to 75,000 clones, 90% to 95% of them singletons. The sequences come from peripheral blood, collected before pregnancy. The receptors were gathered from a female donor with multiple sclerosis, enrolled in a pregnancy study.

The V and J genes are TRBV5-4 and TRBJ2-7, with 9 nucleotides matching TRBD2. The CDR3 covers 14 residues. From germline, CDR1 is SGHNT and CDR2 YYREEE (reference sequence). Trimming took 0 bases from V and 8 from J; bases not matched to a gene: 6. The CDR3 DNA is TGTGCCAGCAGCTTGGCTAGCGGGGTGCAGAAGCAGTACTTC. Amino acids: CASSLASGVQKQYF.

The chain joins TRBV15 to TRBJ1-2; TRBD1 aligns across 8 bases. This CDR3 contains 16 residues. J was trimmed by 1 base and V by 1 base; bases with no gene match: 5. The V gene's germline CDR1 is LNHNV and CDR2 YYDKDF (reference sequence). The CDR3 DNA is TGTGCCACCAGCAGAGGAGGGACAGGCTTTAACTATGGCTACACCTTC. It is translated as CATSRGGTGFNYGYTF.

The chain combines TRBV7-9 with TRBJ2-3; 7 bases are shared with TRBD1. This CDR3 has 15 amino acids. J lost 1 base, V lost 2 bases, and 3 bases had no gene match. Looked up from germline, CDR1 is SEHNR and CDR2 is FQNEAQ (reference sequence). CDR3 sequence reads: CASSLMTGRTDTQYF. DNA of the CDR3: TGTGCCAGCAGCTTAATGACAGGGCGCACAGATACGCAGTATTTT.